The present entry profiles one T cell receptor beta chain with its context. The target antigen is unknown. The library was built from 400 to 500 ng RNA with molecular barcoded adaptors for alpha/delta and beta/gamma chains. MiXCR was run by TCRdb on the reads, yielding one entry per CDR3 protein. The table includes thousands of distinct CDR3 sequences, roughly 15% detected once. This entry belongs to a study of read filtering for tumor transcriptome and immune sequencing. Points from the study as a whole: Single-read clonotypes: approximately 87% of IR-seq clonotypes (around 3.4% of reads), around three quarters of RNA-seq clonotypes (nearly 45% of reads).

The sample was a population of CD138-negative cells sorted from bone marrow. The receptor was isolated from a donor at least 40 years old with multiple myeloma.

The CDR3 reads CSVELRVGMTNEQFF. The CDR3 DNA is TGCAGCGTTGAATTACGGGTGGGTATGACAAATGAGCAGTTCTTC. The chain has TRBV29-1 and TRBJ2-1, with D unclear. Trimming took 2 bases from V and 7 from J, leaving 18 bases between them. Germline-derived CDR1 and CDR2 are SQVTM and ANQGSEA. The CDR3 covers 15 residues.